This T cell receptor (beta chain) was captured in a study of T cell repertoires in cytomegalovirus infection. Study details: Selected CMV epitopes included recently identified HLA-C-restricted ones as well as well-studied HLA-B-restricted ones. Public TCR beta signature analysis indicated the presence of both CMV infection and matching HLA type. Study results and caveats: Dominant in the ex vivo response were TCR beta clonotypes restricted by HLA-C and specific for CMV.

This clonotype was detected only a few times. What it recognizes is unknown. Germline-derived CDR1 and CDR2 are MNHEY and SMNVEV (reference sequence). Germline trimming cut 6 bases from V and 4 bases from J; bases unmatched to any gene: 9. This CDR3 is 16 amino acids long. Each CDR3 protein gets one entry after TCRdb re-called the reads with MiXCR. The data show some 700,000 distinct CDR3 sequences, around 35% seen once. This specimen consisted of cultured PBMCs, obtained from culture after CMV antigen stimulation. The source is a human donor in good health (CMV status not recorded). Some clones in this sample may be carry-over from other donors' samples. The chain has TRBV27 and TRBJ1-1; 12 nucleotides agree with TRBD1. The DNA for the CDR3 is TGTGCCAGCAGAGGGGACAGGGGGCGCAGGAGCACTGAAGCTTTCTTT. As protein: CASRGDRGRRSTEAFF.